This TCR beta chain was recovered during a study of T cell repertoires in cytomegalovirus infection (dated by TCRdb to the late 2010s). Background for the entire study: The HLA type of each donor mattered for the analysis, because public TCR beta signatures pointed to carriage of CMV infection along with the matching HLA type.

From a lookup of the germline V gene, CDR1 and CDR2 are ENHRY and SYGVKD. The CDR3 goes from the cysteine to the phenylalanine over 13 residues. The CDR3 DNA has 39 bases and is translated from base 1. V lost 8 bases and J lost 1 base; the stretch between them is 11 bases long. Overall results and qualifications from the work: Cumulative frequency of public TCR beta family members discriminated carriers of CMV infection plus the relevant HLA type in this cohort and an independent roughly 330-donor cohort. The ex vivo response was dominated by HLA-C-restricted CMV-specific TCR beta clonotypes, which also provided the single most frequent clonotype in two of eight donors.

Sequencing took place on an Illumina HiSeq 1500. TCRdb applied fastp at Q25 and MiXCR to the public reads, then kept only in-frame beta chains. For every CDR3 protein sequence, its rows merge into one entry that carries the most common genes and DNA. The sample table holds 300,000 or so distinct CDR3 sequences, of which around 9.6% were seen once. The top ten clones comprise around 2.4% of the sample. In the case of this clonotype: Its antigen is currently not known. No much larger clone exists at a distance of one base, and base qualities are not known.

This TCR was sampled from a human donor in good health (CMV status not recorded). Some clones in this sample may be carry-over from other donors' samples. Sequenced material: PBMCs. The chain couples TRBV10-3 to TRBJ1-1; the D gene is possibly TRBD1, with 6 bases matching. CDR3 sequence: CAIGWGQNTEAFF. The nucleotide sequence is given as TGTGCCATCGGATGGGGACAGAACACTGAAGCTTTCTTT.